This entry is about one TCR beta chain. At least ten counts were recorded for this clonotype. Its cognate antigen has yet to be identified. Base qualities were left out, and no much larger clone turns up one base away. What the time point label conveys for this sample: pre-sensitization, week 0. Explained via the paper, the treatment or condition label denotes: therapeutic diphenylcyclopropenone sensitization with weekly scalp DPC. At each patch-test visit, blood was drawn before the patch test was applied. Patients were considered eligible if aged 18 to 70, diagnosed with alopecia and deemed suitable for DPC therapy, and patients were excluded if pregnant. Unfractionated whole blood was collected in Tempus Blood RNA tubes, and total RNA was extracted from that blood. Library preparation was by RACE. For sequencing, a NextSeq 500 was employed. During library preparation, unique molecular identifiers were attached to individual cDNA molecules so that TCRs could be counted in a quantitative, reproducible way. For every blood RNA sample, sequencing covered both the TCR alpha and TCR beta chains. From the authors' description of their analysis: A median of around 100,000 TCRs per sample was observed, with a range of roughly 20,000 to 750,000. The Decombinator software suite was used to annotate V, J and CDR3 in the TCR reads. For PS versus PT1 abundance plots, all samples were subsampled to the same number of TCRs (28,000). Expanded TCRs were defined as absent before sensitization and observed at least eight times at the 2-week time point. The raw public data were reprocessed by TCRdb itself: fastp quality trimming at Q25, MiXCR clonotype calling, in-frame beta chains only. Rows merge per CDR3 protein into single entries with the most common DNA and genes. The V and J calls were determined by TCRdb, not by the authors. The sample table contains more than 300,000 distinct CDR3 sequences; only one count was recorded for about 5.4% of them. The ten biggest clones cover over 7% of the sample.

This sample is drawn from a study of human T cells and chemical hapten exposure (dated by TCRdb to 2020 to 2023). Regarding the complete study: For sensitization, 2% DPC in acetone was applied to a roughly 2 cm by roughly 2 cm area of upper inner arm skin. Patients additionally received weekly therapeutic DPC doses to the scalp throughout the roughly 25-week study period. Patch testing on the upper back used Finn chambers containing 0.01% DPC, with scoring done after 6 days according to International Contact Dermatitis Research Group standards. Most of the patients in the cohort were female, and the cohort covered alopecia areata with under or over 50% scalp involvement, alopecia totalis and alopecia universalis. Libraries were pooled for sequencing, and per-sample TCR yields varied mainly because of small differences in library volumes within the pool. Peripheral blood TCR repertoire changes were tracked in vivo in alopecia patients during primary and secondary sensitization to the hapten diphenylcyclopropenone (DPC). Blood samples were taken from patients before sensitization (week 0) and then at 2, 6 and about 24 weeks after DPC sensitization. Under 30 alopecia patients gave blood for TCR sequencing at one to four time points (pre-sensitization, 2, 6 and 24 weeks). The paper's findings and limits, for the study overall: The number of TCRs above 1 in 1000 frequency did not change with DPC sensitization; there was no evidence of global repertoire structure alterations. Patch test score was positively correlated with the number of PT1 expanded TCRs, with significance at thresholds 8, 16 and 32 but not at 4. Repeated subsampling changed both the strength of the expansion versus patch-test correlation and the threshold at which that correlation became significant. Significantly more large CDR3 similarity clusters were formed by expanded TCRs than by pre-sensitization or healthy control sets, consistent with antigen-driven responses. Alopecia, a presumed autoimmune disease, was present in all patients, so the immune response of the patients might differ from that of healthy individuals.

This receptor was identified in a woman younger than 30 with alopecia areata. Some clones in this sample may be carry-over from other donors' samples. Source: whole blood, taken in connection with sensitization to the hapten diphenylcyclopropenone (DPC).

The DNA sequence follows: TGTGCCAGCAGTGAATTGGGGTCTCAGCCCCAGCATTTT. Translated, this gives CASSELGSQPQHF. The rearranged chain carries TRBV2 and TRBJ1-5, with the D segment identity uncertain. From the germline V gene, CDR1 is SNHLY and CDR2 is FYNNEI. V gives up 2 bases and J gives up 6 bases, and the segment between their germline ends measures 8 bases. From its cysteine to its phenylalanine, the CDR3 spans 13 amino acids. Only the CDR3 DNA is retained, 39 bases long and in frame from the first base. With the portions outside the CDR3 filled from the reference TRBV2 and TRBJ1-5 genes, the complete variable region becomes EPEVTQTPSHQVTQMGQEVILRCVPISNHLYFYWYRQILGQKVEFLVSFYNNEISEKSEIFDDQFSVERPDGSNFTLKIRSTKLEDSAMYFCASSELGSQPQHFGDGTRLSIL.